These 3 T cell receptor beta chains share one sample of origin, sequenced in a study of lymphopenia after photon versus proton radiotherapy. The method was immunoSEQ multiplex PCR; TCRdb's version includes in-frame clones alone and lacks a portion of them. The repertoire consists of around 25,000 clones, with about four fifths occurring once and the leading ten covering over 20%. Sequencing used peripheral blood, obtained from a patient treated with photon-based radiotherapy. The receptors shown here come from a middle-aged man with gastric cancer.

The rearrangement joins TRBV4-1 to TRBJ1-6; no clear D gene. Trimming shortened V by 3 bases and J by 14 bases, and 11 bases separated the two germline ends. CDR1 and CDR2 (germline): MGHRA, YSYEKL. The CDR3 runs to 12 residues. The CDR3 sequence is CASSHPYSSLHF. CDR3 bases: TGCGCCAGCAGCCATCCCTATTCGTCCCTCCACTTT.

The chain employs TRBV5-4 and TRBJ2-1; D perhaps matches TRBD1 (5 bases). Germline V lookup: CDR1 SGHNT, CDR2 YYREEE (reference sequence). Deletions cut 5 bases from V and 10 bases from J, with 16 bases between. The CDR3 covers 13 residues. The CDR3 loop reads CASSYDRIDEQFF. The CDR3 DNA reads TGTGCCAGCAGTTACGACAGAATTGACGAGCAGTTCTTC.

This chain links TRBV11-3 with TRBJ2-3, with a tentative D call TRBD1 (7 bases). Germline V CDR1 and CDR2: SGHNT, YENEEA. The V end lost 1 base, the J end lost 3 bases, and 11 bases lay between the germline ends. The CDR3 is 15 amino acids. The CDR3 is CASSLGQGGTDTQYF. The CDR3 region has the DNA TGTGCCAGCAGCTTAGGCCAGGGGGGAACAGATACGCAGTATTTT.